Here is one TCR beta chain with its context. This CDR3 region has 15 residues. CDR1 and CDR2 from the germline V gene are SGHTA and FQGNSA. Germline trimming cut 4 bases from V and 11 bases from J; bases unmatched to any gene: 11. Combining a sample-barcoded 5' primer with a J-beta primer mix, a second PCR ran for roughly 6 to 11 cycles. A 12-random-nucleotide template-switch adaptor tagged each cDNA molecule. TCRdb passed the 5' RACE reads through MiXCR, listing each CDR3 protein once. The table records around 1,800,000 distinct CDR3 sequences, 35% to 50% of them present only once. The data were obtained in a study of blood T cells in healthy people across ages.

Sequencing was done on a sample of blood. The gene calls are TRBV7-2 and TRBJ1-5, with 10 bases identical to TRBD1. This TCR came from a human donor in good health. CDR3 in DNA: TGTGCCAGCAGCTCCGACAGGGGGCGGAGTTCGGCCCAGCATTTT. This codes for CASSSDRGRSSAQHF.